This T cell receptor (beta chain) was sequenced during a study of HIV-infected patients and healthy controls. This clonotype was found a few times. CDR1 and CDR2 from the germline V gene are GTSNPN and SVGIG (reference sequence). This CDR3 has 12 residues. The V gene lost 4 bases and the J gene lost 6 bases, with 12 bases spanning the gap. TCRdb reprocessed the 5' RACE reads with MiXCR, giving one entry per CDR3 protein. The data contain roughly 68,000 distinct CDR3 sequences, 15% to 20% of them singletons. The TCR was taken from a human donor in good health. Sequencing used CD4+ T cells from blood. This chain uses TRBV30 with TRBJ1-1; TRBD1 is a possible D gene (5 bases). The CDR3, as DNA: TGTGCCTGGATGGAGGGGCACGCTGAAGCTTTCTTT. Translating gives CAWMEGHAEAFF.